The 25 T cell receptor beta chains given below trace back to one sample, sequenced in a study of cytomegalovirus exposure and HLA in healthy donors. The PCR employed 60 Vbeta primers together with 13 Jbeta primers. The method was immunoSEQ multiplex PCR; TCRdb's version includes in-frame clones alone and lacks a portion of them. The data hold 93,000 or so clones, with around 61% observed a single time. Material: PBMCs. The origin of the receptors is a woman aged 50 to 65 in good health and CMV-seronegative.

The chain uses TRBV5-6 and TRBJ2-7; perhaps TRBD1 as D (6 bases). CDR1 SGHDT and CDR2 YYEEEE come from the germline V gene. This CDR3 spans 14 amino acids. V lost 4 bases and J lost 2, with 13 bases in between. This CDR3 is CASSPGTRTYEQYF. The CDR3 region has the DNA TGTGCCAGCAGCCCCGGGACACGGACCTACGAGCAGTACTTC.

The genes are TRBV5-1 and TRBJ2-3; D unclear. V was clipped by 4 bases and J by 2 bases, with 17 bases between them. This CDR3 region has 16 residues. Germline assignment: CDR1 SGHRS and CDR2 YFSETQ. CDR3 sequence: CASSHEISSFTDTQYF. Here the CDR3 DNA reads TGCGCCAGCAGCCACGAGATTAGCAGCTTCACAGATACGCAGTATTTT.

This chain connects TRBV5-4 to TRBJ1-2; possibly TRBD1 for D (5 bases). The CDR3 spans 13 residues. V was cut by 0 bases and J by 10 bases, with 13 bases left in between. From germline, CDR1 is SGHNT and CDR2 YYREEE (reference sequence). CDR3 sequence: CASSLDVLGPYTF. DNA for the CDR3: TGTGCCAGCAGCTTGGATGTATTGGGGCCCTACACCTTC.

This chain connects TRBV29-1 to TRBJ2-7; tentatively, D is TRBD1 (5 bases). The germline V gene encodes CDR1 SQVTM and CDR2 ANQGSEA. V was pared by 6 bases and J by 6 bases, with 15 bases between. CDR3 length equals 12 residues. CDR3 in amino acids: CSVSDSGFEQYF. CDR3 nucleotide sequence: TGCAGCGTCAGCGATTCAGGGTTCGAGCAGTACTTC.

V is TRBV5-1 and J is TRBJ2-5; 12 nucleotides line up with TRBD1. The end of the DNA is better explained by TRBJ2-7, so the J call may be wrong. This CDR3 is 18 amino acids long. Germline V CDR1 and CDR2: SGHRS, YFSETQ. The chain's CDR3 is CASSLGGTGGRLSYEQYF. The CDR3 DNA follows: TGCGCCAGCAGCTTGGGGGGGACAGGGGGCCGACTCTCCTACGAGCAGTACTTC.

The V gene is TRBV29-1, the J gene TRBJ2-1; the match to TRBD2 covers 8 bases. The length of the CDR3 is 16 residues. Losses at the gene ends were 4 bases for V and 4 bases for J; bases not matched to a gene: 12. Germline values: CDR1 SQVTM, CDR2 ANQGSEA. The CDR3 reads CSVGSSGWWAYNEQFF. For the CDR3, the DNA is TGCAGCGTTGGATCTAGCGGGTGGTGGGCTTACAATGAGCAGTTCTTC.

The gene calls are TRBV10-3 and TRBJ1-1; 7 positions agree with TRBD1. The CDR3 runs 15 residues. J gave up 0 bases and V 3 bases, and 4 bases lay outside the gene matches. Germline CDR1 reads ENHRY; CDR2 reads SYGVKD. The CDR3, as DNA: TGTGCCATCAGTGACCGGGACAGCATGAACACTGAAGCTTTCTTT. It yields the protein CAISDRDSMNTEAFF.

V usage is TRBV5-6 and J usage is TRBJ2-7, with a weak D call TRBD2 (5 bases). V was clipped by 4 bases and J by 3 bases, with 20 bases between them. The CDR3 totals 16 residues. The germline V gene has CDR1 SGHDT and CDR2 YYEEEE. The CDR3 DNA reads as TGTGCCAGCAGCCCCCGCGGGCTCACCTCAAACTACGAGCAGTACTTC. Protein sequence: CASSPRGLTSNYEQYF.

V usage is TRBV19 and J usage is TRBJ2-3; TRBD2 matches 9 bases. V lost 5 bases, J lost 4 bases, and 10 bases stayed unmatched. Germline V gene lookup returns CDR1 LNHDA and CDR2 SQIVND (reference sequence). The CDR3 consists of 16 residues. DNA of the CDR3: TGTGCCAGTAGTGTCCTTAGCGGGAGAGGTTCAGATACGCAGTATTTT. It yields the protein CASSVLSGRGSDTQYF.

The gene calls are TRBV9 and TRBJ2-6; tentative D call: TRBD2 (6 bases). The CDR3 runs 17 residues. Germline assignment: CDR1 SGDLS and CDR2 YYNGEE. V shed 0 bases and J shed 1 base, with 11 bases lying between them. CDR3 coding DNA: TGTGCCAGCAGCGTAGCGGGAGCCGCTTCTGGGGCCAACGTCCTGACTTTC. Residues: CASSVAGAASGANVLTF.

J is TRBJ2-1 and V is TRBV4-3, with TRBD2 as a possible D gene (5 bases). CDR1 is LGHNA, CDR2 YSLEER, per germline. V was pared by 0 bases and J by 0 bases, with 12 bases between. The CDR3 has 17 amino acids. CDR3 bases: TGCGCCAGCAGCCAAGATTTTAGAGGGAGCTCCTACAATGAGCAGTTCTTC. Residues: CASSQDFRGSSYNEQFF.

V and J are TRBV11-2 and TRBJ1-6; D not resolved. V was trimmed by 2 bases and J by 7 bases, leaving 9 bases between them. Germline V gives CDR1 SGHAT, CDR2 FQNNGV. The CDR3 has 14 amino acids. The CDR3 loop reads CASSLWAVNSPLHF. The CDR3 bases are TGTGCCAGCAGCTTATGGGCAGTAAATTCACCCCTCCACTTT.

Notes on this clone: An end of the junction differs from the germline gene, which may be a read error. The CDR3 loop is CASNQGLADFNEQFF. CDR3 DNA sequence: TGCGCCAGCAACCAAGGACTAGCGGACTTCAATGAGCAGTTCTTC. The chain couples TRBV4-1 to TRBJ2-1; 10 positions agree with TRBD2. The CDR3 loop spans 15 amino acids. CDR1 and CDR2 (germline): MGHRA, YSYEKL.

CDR3 bases: TGTGCCAGCAGCTTAGCGCTCAGGGGAGATCAGCCCCAGCATTTT. This encodes CASSLALRGDQPQHF. The chain uses TRBV7-8 and TRBJ1-5; tentative D call: TRBD1 (6 bases). Trimming took off 0 bases at V and 5 bases at J, with 11 bases between the two ends. The CDR3 runs 15 residues. Germline CDR1 is SGHVS and CDR2 is FQNEAQ.

The rearrangement joins TRBV9 to TRBJ2-1, with TRBD2 matching 15 bases. Germline CDR1 reads SGDLS; CDR2 reads YYNGEE. V gave up 4 bases and J gave up 7 bases; unmatched junction bases: 12. CDR3 size: 18 residues. The CDR3 here is CASSPGLAGGPEWNEQFF. In DNA form, the CDR3 reads TGTGCCAGCAGCCCAGGACTAGCGGGGGGGCCGGAGTGGAATGAGCAGTTCTTC.

This clone turned up a few times. The chain is built from TRBV4-1 and TRBJ1-5, with 7 bases lining up with TRBD1. V shed 4 bases, J shed 7 bases, and the junction held 10 bases outside the gene matches. The CDR3 is made up of 15 amino acids. Germline assignment: CDR1 MGHRA and CDR2 YSYEKL. The CDR3 DNA is TGCGCCAGCAGCCGAAACTCCCAGGGGGACCAGCCCCAGCATTTT. It yields the protein CASSRNSQGDQPQHF.

This clone was seen just once. Written as DNA, the CDR3 is TGTGCCAGCAGTTACCGGACAGACACCGGGGAGCTGTTTTTT. Protein: CASSYRTDTGELFF. The rearrangement uses TRBV6-6 and TRBJ2-2; tentative D call: TRBD1 (6 bases). This CDR3 comprises 14 residues. Germline CDR1 reads MNHNY; CDR2 reads SVGAGI (reference sequence). The ends were cut back, 2 bases at V and 3 bases at J, with 7 bases in the middle.

This chain joins TRBV9 and TRBJ2-5; D uncertain. Deletions cut 1 base from V and 5 bases from J, with 9 bases between. The CDR3 spans 13 residues. CDR1 and CDR2 from the germline V gene are SGDLS and YYNGEE. CDR3 protein: CASSVRMGETQYF. CDR3 sequence (DNA): TGTGCCAGCAGCGTACGGATGGGCGAGACCCAGTACTTC. Full variable domain (outside the CDR3, taken from reference TRBV9 and TRBJ2-5): DSGVTQTPKHLITATGQRVTLRCSPRSGDLSVYWYQQSLDQGLQFLIQYYNGEERAKGNILERFSAQQFPDLHSELNLSSLELGDSALYFCASSVRMGETQYFGPGTRLLVL.

The rearrangement links TRBV29-1 to TRBJ1-2; D gene ambiguous. Germline V gene sequence: CDR1 SQVTM, CDR2 ANQGSEA. Trimming took 0 bases from V and 8 from J, leaving 10 bases between them. CDR3 size: 12 residues. In DNA form, the CDR3 reads TGCAGCGTTGAAGATCTAGGCGGCGGCTACACCTTC. Protein: CSVEDLGGGYTF.

This clone is large by share. The J gene is TRBJ1-3, the V gene TRBV7-6; D not resolved. Trimming removed 1 base from V and 6 bases from J, with 7 bases in between. Germline CDR1 is SGHVS and CDR2 is FNYEAQ. The CDR3 runs to 13 residues. The CDR3 protein is CASSLGGSNTIYF. CDR3 DNA sequence: TGTGCCAGCAGCTTAGGCGGGTCAAACACCATATATTTT. Supplemented by reference TRBV7-6 and TRBJ1-3, the full variable domain reads GAGVSQSPRYKVTKRGQDVALRCDPISGHVSLYWYRQALGQGPEFLTYFNYEAQQDKSGLPNDRFSAERPEGSISTLTIQRTEQRDSAMYRCASSLGGSNTIYFGEGSWLTVV.

This clone has more than one count but fewer than ten. The chain links TRBV30 to TRBJ1-5, with D maybe TRBD1 (5 bases). The CDR3 has 14 amino acids. The V gene lost 1 base and the J gene lost 1 base, with 8 bases spanning the gap. Looked up from germline, CDR1 is GTSNPN and CDR2 is SVGIG (reference sequence). The CDR3 spells CAWSAGRSNQPQHF. DNA of the CDR3: TGTGCCTGGAGTGCAGGGCGGAGCAATCAGCCCCAGCATTTT.

V is TRBV2 and J is TRBJ2-4; TRBD2 aligns across 9 bases. Trimming cost V 8 bases and J 13 bases; bases outside gene matches: 12. CDR3 length: 13 residues. The germline gives CDR1 SNHLY, CDR2 FYNNEI. CDR3 nucleotide sequence: TGTGCCAGCCGGCCTAGCGGGAATACTAGACAGTACTTC. This sequence encodes CASRPSGNTRQYF.

The genes are TRBV19 and TRBJ2-6; TRBD1 agrees at 9 bases. CDR3 length: 18 amino acids. J gave up 0 bases and V 7 bases, and 10 bases lay outside the gene matches. CDR1 and CDR2 (germline): LNHDA, SQIVND (reference sequence). CDR3 region: CASTPGQGLYSGANVLTF. CDR3 DNA: TGTGCCAGTACCCCCGGACAGGGGTTATACTCTGGGGCCAACGTCCTGACTTTC. Complete variable domain (other parts from reference TRBV19 and TRBJ2-6): DGGITQSPKYLFRKEGQNVTLSCEQNLNHDAMYWYRQDPGQGLRLIYYSQIVNDFQKGDIAEGYSVSREKKESFPLTVTSAQKNPTAFYLCASTPGQGLYSGANVLTFGAGSRLTVL.

The chain carries TRBV20-1 and TRBJ2-5; 7 bases are a match to TRBD2. J was trimmed by 5 bases and V by 6 bases; bases with no gene match: 3. This CDR3 contains 11 residues. CDR1 is DFQATT and CDR2 is SNEGSKA in the germline V gene (reference sequence). As DNA, the CDR3 is TGCAGTGCCGGGGGGTGGGAGACCCAGTACTTC. This gives the protein CSAGGWETQYF.

V usage is TRBV15 and J usage is TRBJ2-7; maybe TRBD1 (5 bases). The CDR3 spans 12 residues. Germline assignment: CDR1 LNHNV and CDR2 YYDKDF (reference sequence). V was clipped by 5 bases and J by 7 bases, with 12 bases between them. CDR3: CATSSFKGEQYF. The CDR3 region has the DNA TGTGCCACCAGCTCCTTCAAGGGGGAGCAGTACTTC. Full variable domain (rest looked up from reference TRBV15 and TRBJ2-7): DAMVIQNPRYQVTQFGKPVTLSCSQTLNHNVMYWYQQKSSQAPKLLFHYYDKDFNNEADTPDNFQSRRPNTSFCFLDIRSPGLGDTAMYLCATSSFKGEQYFGPGTRLTVT.